This is a list of T cell receptor beta chains from one sample in a study of response to subunit inactivated influenza vaccine. TCRdb analysed the RT-PCR reads with MiXCR anew, one entry per CDR3 protein. Of 170,000 or so distinct CDR3 sequences listed, about 11% are singletons. The sample here was CD8+ T cells sorted from PBMCs, taken around 25 months after vaccination. The receptors shown here come from a man aged 50 to 69 who received an inactivated influenza vaccine. Each CDR3 is given with its conserved first and last residue. A D gene is named only where the DNA matches it firmly. Only part of the rows carry a size: once, few, many, or a class if the clone is expanded.

D: -; J: TRBJ2-5; size: few; V: TRBV7-2; DNA: TGTGCCAGCAGATTCTCGGGTCCTCCAGGCCAAGAGACCCAGTACTTC; CDR3: CASRFSGPPGQETQYF
D: -; J: TRBJ1-1; size: -; V: TRBV4-2; DNA: TGTGCCAGCAGCCAAGTGCTGAACACTGAAGCTTTT; CDR3: CASSQVLNTEAF
D: -; J: TRBJ2-3; size: many; V: TRBV7-9; DNA: TGTGCCAGCAGCCTGGGACGGTTTAGCACAGATACGCAGTATTTT; CDR3: CASSLGRFSTDTQYF
D: TRBD2; J: TRBJ2-3; size: -; V: TRBV27; DNA: TGTGCCAGCAGTTTGCCGACTAGCGGGAGGCCAGATACGCAGTATTTT; CDR3: CASSLPTSGRPDTQYF
D: TRBD1; J: TRBJ2-5; size: -; V: TRBV4-2; DNA: TGTTCCAGCAGCCAAACCGGACAGGTGGGGGAGACCCAGTACTTC; CDR3: CSSSQTGQVGETQYF
D: TRBD1; J: TRBJ1-2; size: few; V: TRBV7-9; DNA: TGTGCCAGCAGCACCAGACAGGGGGCCTCGGGTGGCTACACCTTC; CDR3: CASSTRQGASGGYTF
D: TRBD2; J: TRBJ2-3; size: -; V: TRBV5-6; DNA: TGTGCCAGCAGCTTGCAACTAGCGGGGGGCACAGATACGCAGTATTTT; CDR3: CASSLQLAGGTDTQYF
D: -; J: TRBJ2-1; size: few; V: TRBV4-1; DNA: TGCGCCAGCAGCCAAGGGGTCTACAATGAGCAGTTCTTC; CDR3: CASSQGVYNEQFF
D: -; J: TRBJ1-4; size: few; V: TRBV5-1; DNA: TGCGCCAGCAGCTTACGACCGTCCCCAAATGAAAAACTGTTTTTT; CDR3: CASSLRPSPNEKLFF
D: -; J: TRBJ2-5; size: few; V: TRBV27; DNA: TGTGCCAGCAGTCTCTCCGGGTCGGAGACCCAGTACTTC; CDR3: CASSLSGSETQYF